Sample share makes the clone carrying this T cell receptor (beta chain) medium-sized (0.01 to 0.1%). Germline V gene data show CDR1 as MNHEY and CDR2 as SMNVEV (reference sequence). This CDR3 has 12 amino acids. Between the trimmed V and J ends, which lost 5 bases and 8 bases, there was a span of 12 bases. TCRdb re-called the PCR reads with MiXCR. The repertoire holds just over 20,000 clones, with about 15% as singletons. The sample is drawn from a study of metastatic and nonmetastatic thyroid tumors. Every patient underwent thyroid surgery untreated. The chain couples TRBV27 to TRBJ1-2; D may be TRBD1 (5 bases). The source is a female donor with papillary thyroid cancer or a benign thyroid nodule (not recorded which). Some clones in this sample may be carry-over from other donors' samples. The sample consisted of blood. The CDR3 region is CASSGDRSGYTF. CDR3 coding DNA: TGTGCCAGCAGTGGAGACAGAAGCGGCTACACCTTC.